Included here is one T cell receptor beta chain sequence, with context. Its antigen has not been determined. Base qualities were left out, and no much larger clone turns up one base away. These data belong to a study of T cells after yellow fever vaccination (dated by TCRdb to the late 2010s). In the study overall: The SMART-Seq v4 Ultra Low Input RNA kit was used to prepare libraries from fractions with low cell numbers. Blood was collected at multiple timepoints before and after primary and secondary immunization, and bulk PBMC replicates and cell subsets were isolated. Two healthy male donors, one aged 18 to 30 and one aged 30 to 39 years, were included in the cohort. To follow T-cell clones before and after both primary and booster YFV17D yellow fever vaccination, bulk TCR alpha and beta repertoires underwent longitudinal sequencing. Overall results and qualifications from the work: The study included only a couple of donors, which limits how far the findings can be generalized. A small share of clonotypes occurred in both CD4 and CD8 compartments, likely arising from convergent recombination. The secondary T-cell response was weaker than the primary response but faster, peaking on day 5 instead of day 15. FACS-sorted repertoires could contain abundant contaminating clonotypes from the bulk population, so computational filtering was required. Most clones expanded after primary vaccination (about 96% of CD4 and 88% of CD8) were re-detected after the booster, suggesting that broad memory maintenance occurred.

TCR cDNA was synthesized by 5'RACE template switching, through which a universal primer site and unique molecular identifiers were introduced. Priming for cDNA synthesis came from both the TCR alpha and TCR beta constant segments. Library amplification used two PCR steps, and the second PCR step added sample barcodes and sequencing adapters. Libraries were sequenced on Illumina HiSeq 2500 (2x100 bp) or NovaSeq (2x150 bp). The study's own analysis went as follows. MIGEC was used to demultiplex reads and collapse the reads into UMI consensus sequences, and MiXCR was used for V(D)J alignment. Clonotypes responding to the vaccine were identified with edgeR on replicate PBMC samples, with the criteria of FDR below 0.01 and a log2 fold change above 5 up to day 15. Bulk clonotypes were assigned CD4 or CD8 identity according to which sequenced CD4 or CD8 repertoire held them at higher abundance. TCRdb reanalyzed the raw reads on its own, using fastp at Q25 for trimming and MiXCR for clone calling, and kept in-frame beta chains. CDR3 protein sequences are deduplicated, and each keeps its most common genes and DNA. The V and J calls were not made by the authors but by TCRdb's processing. This sample gives about 110,000 distinct CDR3 sequences in total; roughly 8.4% of them show up just once. The ten largest make up around 25% of the sample.

V loses 6 bases at its end and J loses 4 bases; junction bases beyond the gene matches: 4. The germline V gene supplies CDR1 MRHNA and CDR2 SNTAGT. From cysteine to phenylalanine, the CDR3 is 15 amino acids long. CDR3 DNA only is kept here, 45 bases in frame from base 1. Explained via the paper, the treatment or condition label denotes: live attenuated yellow fever vaccine strain. A standard Ficoll-Paque protocol was used to isolate PBMCs from peripheral blood. Dynabeads CD4 and CD8 positive selection kits were used to isolate CD4 and CD8 T-cell fractions. TriZol was used to extract RNA from bulk PBMCs, CD4 and CD8 fractions, and dextramer-positive and dextramer-negative fractions.

Here the sequenced sample was CD8+ T cells sorted from PBMCs, taken 45 days after the yellow fever booster vaccination. The receptor chain draws on TRBV6-4 and TRBJ2-2, and 11 junction bases match TRBD2. The clonotype was recovered from a man aged 25 to 40 who received the YFV17D yellow fever vaccine. The CDR3 region: CASSPGTSGTGELFF. The DNA sequence is TGTGCCAGCAGCCCCGGGACTAGCGGCACCGGGGAGCTGTTTTTT.